This record covers a single T cell receptor beta chain. These data belong to a study of T cell responses to AZD1222 COVID-19 vaccine. Clones were read by immunoSEQ multiplex PCR, and TCRdb kept only the in-frame ones, dropping some. The sample carries some 140,000 clones, 92% recorded once. After removal of 6 bases from V and 3 bases from J, the junction contained 8 bases not matched to a gene. The CDR3 length is 14 residues. Germline V gene sequence: CDR1 KGHSH, CDR2 LQKENI. The chain carries TRBV18 and TRBJ2-7; 7 bases align to TRBD2. The sample here was peripheral blood, taken on day 0 of AZD1222 vaccination. The TCR comes from an adult in good health. CDR3: CASSLTSELYEQYF. CDR3 nucleotide sequence: TGTGCCAGCTCGCTCACTAGCGAACTCTACGAGCAGTACTTC.